These T cell receptor beta chains were read from a single sample in a study of stem cell transplantation in POMP-related autoinflammatory disease. Measured with immunoSEQ multiplex PCR; TCRdb has only the in-frame clones, and not every one. The repertoire holds about 7,200 clones, with 75% to 90% as singletons. The material sequenced was a CXCR5-defined cell subset from PBMCs. These receptors were taken from a human donor in good health. Both conserved end residues are part of each CDR3. D genes are given only for firm matches. The listing skips clone size in some rows; elsewhere it reads once, few, many or a size class.

J,size,D,V,DNA,CDR3
TRBJ2-3,once,TRBD1,TRBV15,TGTGCCACCAGCACACAATGGACAGGACACCTAGTAGTCGCGCAGTATTTT,CATSTQWTGHLVVAQYF
TRBJ1-6,few,TRBD1,TRBV27,TGTGCCAGCAGTGACCTACAGGGGAACGATTCACCCCTCCACTTT,CASSDLQGNDSPLHF
TRBJ2-7,-,-,TRBV6-5,TGTGCCAGCGTAAGGACTCTTCCCTACGAGCAGTACTTC,CASVRTLPYEQYF
TRBJ1-1,-,-,TRBV5-4,TGTGCCAGCAGCCGACAGTACACTGAAGCTTTCTTT,CASSRQYTEAFF
TRBJ2-4,-,TRBD2,TRBV7-8,TGTGCCAGCAGCCCACTCCTGGGGAGGGACGCGAACATTCAGTACTTC,CASSPLLGRDANIQYF
TRBJ1-5,-,-,TRBV28,TGTGCCAGCATAAACCTGGCAGGGAAGAGTCAGCCCCAGCATTTT,CASINLAGKSQPQHF
TRBJ2-1,-,TRBD2,TRBV7-9,TGTGCCAGCAGCTCGCGGGGGGTCTACAATGAGCAGTTCTTC,CASSSRGVYNEQFF
TRBJ1-1,-,-,TRBV7-9,TGTGCCAGCAGCCCCTCCACGGGCGGGGGTACTGAAGCTTTCTTT,CASSPSTGGGTEAFF
TRBJ1-4,-,-,TRBV2,TGTGCCAGCAGGGGGGGGACAAGAGGATCGGTTGAAAAACTGTTTTTT,CASRGGTRGSVEKLFF
TRBJ2-5,-,TRBD2,TRBV5-1,TGCGCCAGCAGTTCGGCAGCGGGGCTCCAAGAGACCCAGTACTTC,CASSSAAGLQETQYF
TRBJ1-2,-,-,TRBV6-6,TGTGCCAGCAGTTACTCCTCAGGGTCGAGCTACACCTTC,CASSYSSGSSYTF
TRBJ1-5,-,TRBD1,TRBV6-6,TGTGCCAGCAGTTCGGACAGGCTCAATCAGCCCCAGCATTTT,CASSSDRLNQPQHF
TRBJ2-2,-,-,TRBV28,TGTGCCAGCAGTTCTCCGGGGGCGGGGACCGGGGAGCTGTTTTTT,CASSSPGAGTGELFF
TRBJ1-6,few,TRBD1,TRBV2,TGTGCCAGCACTCCGACAGGGTCGTATAATTCACCCCTCCACTTT,CASTPTGSYNSPLHF
TRBJ2-7,hyperexpanded,TRBD1,TRBV2,TGTGCCAGCAGGAGATCCCCGGGACAGGGGGCGGACGAGCAGTACTTC,CASRRSPGQGADEQYF
TRBJ2-7,-,TRBD2,TRBV7-2,TGTGCCAGCAGCCGTACTGTATCGGCGGGGGGCTACGAGCAGTACTTC,CASSRTVSAGGYEQYF
TRBJ1-1,-,TRBD1,TRBV18,TGTGCCAGCTCGCAGATTCCGGGACAGGGGGTCGTAGGGACTGAAGCTTTCTTT,CASSQIPGQGVVGTEAFF
TRBJ2-4,-,TRBD1,TRBV7-9,TGTGCCAGCAGCCCGACAGGGGTTGGGGCCAAAAACATTCAGTACTTC,CASSPTGVGAKNIQYF
TRBJ2-1,-,TRBD2,TRBV7-8,TGTGCCAGCAGGATAGCGGGGGGGGTTCAGCAGTTCTTC,CASRIAGGVQQFF
TRBJ2-3,-,-,TRBV7-6,TGTGCCAGCAGCTTAGGAACTAGCCGGGGGGATACGCAGTATTTT,CASSLGTSRGDTQYF
TRBJ1-2,-,-,TRBV7-3,TGTGCCAGCAGCGATGACAGAAACTATGGCTACACCTTC,CASSDDRNYGYTF
TRBJ1-5,-,-,TRBV2,TGTGCCAGCAGCTGGAGAGGTAGCAATCAGCCCCAGCATTTT,CASSWRGSNQPQHF
TRBJ1-1,-,-,TRBV7-9,TGTGCCAGCAGCTTAGCGACAAGGAACACTGAAGCTTTCTTT,CASSLATRNTEAFF
TRBJ1-1,-,TRBD1,TRBV5-1,TGCGCCAGCAGCATAGGACAGGGGGAAGGAGATAACACTGAAGCTTTCTTT,CASSIGQGEGDNTEAFF
TRBJ1-2,few,TRBD1,TRBV10-3,TGTGCCACCGAGACAGGGATGAATGGCTACACCTTC,CATETGMNGYTF
TRBJ2-3,once,-,TRBV7-9,TGTGCCAGCATCGCTCCCGAGAGGACAGATACGCAGTATTTT,CASIAPERTDTQYF
TRBJ1-2,-,-,TRBV19,TGTGCCAGTATCGGGACGGGGGAATCTATCTATGGCTACACCTTC,CASIGTGESIYGYTF
TRBJ2-3,-,-,TRBV30,TGTGCCTGGAGTATGGGCGGTTTGGGCACAGATACGCAGTATTTT,CAWSMGGLGTDTQYF
TRBJ1-6,-,TRBD1,TRBV9,TGTGCCAGCAGCCCTCAGACAGGGTCTCTTTCACCCCTCCACTTT,CASSPQTGSLSPLHF
TRBJ1-6,few,-,TRBV9,TGTGCCAGCAGCGTACGAGGGGAGGGTTCACCCCTCCACTTT,CASSVRGEGSPLHF
TRBJ1-2,-,-,TRBV10-1,TGCGCCAGCAGTGAGGGGGGGCCCCCCGCTAACTATGGCTACACCTTC,CASSEGGPPANYGYTF
TRBJ2-2,-,-,TRBV7-7,TGTGCCAGCCGACGGGGCCGGAACACCGGGGAGCTGTTTTTT,CASRRGRNTGELFF
TRBJ2-7,-,-,TRBV7-2,TGTGCCAGCAGCTTACAGGGACACGGCTACGAGCAGTACTTC,CASSLQGHGYEQYF
TRBJ1-6,few,-,TRBV6-5,TGTGCCAGCAGTTTTCGCCCACAGCCCAATTCACCCCTCCACTTT,CASSFRPQPNSPLHF
TRBJ2-1,-,-,TRBV7-8,TGTGCCAGCAGCCCTAACCCGGGCTCCTACAATGAGCAGTTCTTC,CASSPNPGSYNEQFF
TRBJ2-6,-,TRBD1,TRBV9,TGTGCCAGCAGTCAGGACAGGGGGACGGTTGGGGCCAACGTCCTGACTTTC,CASSQDRGTVGANVLTF
TRBJ1-6,few,TRBD1,TRBV5-1,TGCGCCAGCAGCTCTGGGACAGCTAATTCACCCCTCCACTTT,CASSSGTANSPLHF
TRBJ1-2,-,-,TRBV28,TGTGCCAGTAGAATAGGGGAACCAACCACGCATGGCTACACCTTC,CASRIGEPTTHGYTF
TRBJ1-2,-,TRBD1,TRBV5-4,TGTGCCAGCAGCTCCAGGGACAGGGGTTATGGCTACACCTTC,CASSSRDRGYGYTF
TRBJ1-1,-,-,TRBV11-2,TGTGCCAGCAGCTTAGTCCAGGGGCCCGGTGAAGCTTTCTTT,CASSLVQGPGEAFF
TRBJ2-5,-,TRBD1,TRBV28,TGTGCCAGCAGTTCCTATGACCGGGACAGGGACACCCAGTACTTC,CASSSYDRDRDTQYF
TRBJ1-4,-,-,TRBV19,TGTGCCAGTAGTCCCTGGACAGCCCGAGCAACTAATGAAAAACTGTTTTTT,CASSPWTARATNEKLFF
TRBJ1-2,-,-,TRBV5-1,TGCGCCAGCAGCGGGGGGTCCGGGATAAATAACTATGGCTACACCTTC,CASSGGSGINNYGYTF
TRBJ2-1,-,TRBD1,TRBV2,TGTGCCAGCCATAAAACGTTGACAGGGGGCAATGAGCAGTTCTTC,CASHKTLTGGNEQFF
TRBJ2-7,-,TRBD2,TRBV7-8,TGTGCCAGCAGCTTAGTCGTAGCTAGCGGGGGACTCCACGAGCAGTACTTC,CASSLVVASGGLHEQYF
TRBJ1-2,-,TRBD1,TRBV15,TGTGCCACCAGCGGTCCGGACAGGAATAACTATGGCTACACCTTC,CATSGPDRNNYGYTF
TRBJ2-3,-,-,TRBV7-3,TGTGCCAGCAGCTTAGAAGGCGGTACGCAGTATTTT,CASSLEGGTQYF
TRBJ2-2,-,-,TRBV7-3,TGTGCCAGCAGCGGATCACACGTGGACGGGGAGCTGTTTTTT,CASSGSHVDGELFF